The 24 T cell receptor beta chains below come from one sample, sequenced in a study of regulatory T cells in long-lasting Graves disease. Stated time point: newly diagnosed GD, antithyroid drugs for less than 3 months. Researchers made the TCR library from RNA that was extracted from PBMCs. TCR beta libraries were built with iRepertoire HTBI primers and Arm-PCR of CDR3 regions. TCRdb re-derived calls from the multiplex PCR reads in MiXCR, one entry per CDR3 protein. Counted here are under 250,000 distinct CDR3 sequences, roughly 21% occurring once; the ten biggest clones make up approximately 15%. The material was peripheral blood mononuclear cells (PBMCs), obtained at new diagnosis, from a patient treated with antithyroid drugs. The origin of the receptors is a female donor with Graves disease.

In its sample, this clonotype was seen a few times. This sequence joins TRBV7-2 and TRBJ2-5; D may be TRBD1 (5 bases). The CDR3 has 13 residues. Germline CDR1 and CDR2: SGHTA and FQGNSA. The germline V and J ends were trimmed by 8 bases and 1 base, with 11 bases remaining between them. The CDR3 protein is CASSLQVQETQYF. CDR3 sequence (DNA): TGTGCCAGCTCCCTACAGGTCCAAGAGACCCAGTACTTC.

This clonotype occurred many times. The rearrangement uses TRBV20-1 and TRBJ2-3; D remains unclear. From germline, CDR1 is DFQATT and CDR2 SNEGSKA (reference sequence). The CDR3 is made up of 11 amino acids. V was cut by 6 bases and J by 4 bases, with 8 bases left in between. DNA of the CDR3: TGCAGTGCCGCTTTGGCAGATACGCAGTATTTT. Its translation is CSAALADTQYF.

This clonotype was counted at least ten times. V is TRBV20-1 and J is TRBJ2-1; 11 bases line up with TRBD2. The CDR3 runs 16 residues. CDR1 and CDR2 from the germline V gene are DFQATT and SNEGSKA (reference sequence). Germline trimming cut 6 bases from V and 12 bases from J; bases unmatched to any gene: 19. The CDR3 nucleotides read TGCAGTGCGCCATCTCTCCTAGCGGGGGGCGATTGGGGGCAGTTCTTC. Amino acid sequence: CSAPSLLAGGDWGQFF.

This clonotype has just a few counts. The chain has TRBV5-8 and TRBJ2-5; D unresolved. Germline lookup yields CDR1 SGHTS and CDR2 YDEGEE. The V gene lost 4 bases and the J gene lost 5 bases, with 18 bases spanning the gap. The CDR3 has 15 amino acids. The CDR3 region is CASSETVVGPETQYF. DNA of the CDR3: TGTGCCAGCAGCGAGACCGTGGTAGGGCCGGAGACCCAGTACTTC.

This clonotype has more than one count but fewer than ten. The gene calls are TRBV4-1 and TRBJ2-5, with a weak D call TRBD2 (5 bases). The V gene's germline CDR1 is MGHRA and CDR2 YSYEKL. This CDR3 region has 16 residues. V was shortened by 1 base and J by 2 bases, with 14 bases between the two germline ends. CDR3 coding DNA: TGCGCCAGCAGCCAAGCGAAGGGCGGGCTACAAGAGACCCAGTACTTC. Residues: CASSQAKGGLQETQYF.

This clonotype was counted ten times or more. V gene TRBV12-3 or TRBV12-4 combines with J gene TRBJ1-5; a possible D gene is TRBD1 (6 bases). V lost 5 bases to trimming and J lost 4 bases, with 12 bases between them. The CDR3 runs to 14 residues. The CDR3 bases are TGTGCCAGCAGTATAGACAGGTTGAATCAGCCCCAGCATTTT. Amino acids: CASSIDRLNQPQHF.

This sequence joins TRBV5-1 and TRBJ2-2; TRBD2 matches 8 bases. This CDR3 is built from 16 residues. Germline V gene lookup returns CDR1 SGHRS and CDR2 YFSETQ. V lost 4 bases, J lost 5 bases, and 10 bases stayed unmatched. The CDR3 DNA reads TGCGCCAGCAGCCGCTGGCGGGGGGCCGGTACCGGGGAGCTGTTTTTT. It is translated as CASSRWRGAGTGELFF.

The CDR3, as DNA: TGTGCCAGCAGCCCACGAACGAGCGGGGGGGCCGGGGAGCTGTTTTTT. Amino acid sequence: CASSPRTSGGAGELFF. The chain has TRBV9 and TRBJ2-2; TRBD2 matches 10 bases. CDR3 length: 16 amino acids. The V and J ends lost 4 bases and 6 bases, in that order; junction bases with no gene match: 9. The germline V gene has CDR1 SGDLS and CDR2 YYNGEE.

The chain employs TRBV29-1 and TRBJ1-4, with D perhaps matching TRBD1 (6 bases). The CDR3 consists of 13 residues. CDR1 is SQVTM, CDR2 ANQGSEA, per germline. V lost 7 bases and J lost 7, with 16 bases in between. CDR3 protein: CSAGGQGPEKLFF. As DNA, the CDR3 is TGCAGCGCCGGGGGACAAGGACCTGAAAAACTGTTTTTT.

This clonotype was found many times. In DNA, the CDR3 is TGTGCCAGCAGACCTCAGGGAAAGGCGGGAGAGCAGTACTTC. Translation gives CASRPQGKAGEQYF. The rearrangement links TRBV6-1 to TRBJ2-7, with D possibly being TRBD2 (6 bases). CDR1 MNHNS and CDR2 SASEGT come from the germline V gene. The CDR3 is 14 residues long. The V gene lost 6 bases and the J gene lost 7 bases, with 19 bases spanning the gap.

The V and J genes are TRBV11-3 and TRBJ2-1; 8 positions agree with TRBD1. Looked up from germline, CDR1 is SGHNT and CDR2 is YENEEA. The CDR3 consists of 15 residues. J gave up 1 base and V 3 bases, and 2 bases lay outside the gene matches. The chain's CDR3 is CASSFRTGSYNEQFF. The CDR3 nucleotides read TGTGCCAGCAGCTTTCGGACAGGGTCCTACAATGAGCAGTTCTTC.

Only a few counts were recorded for this clonotype. The chain carries TRBV6-5 and TRBJ2-3, with 7 bases matching TRBD2. J gave up 4 bases and V 4 bases, and 2 bases lay outside the gene matches. Looked up from germline, CDR1 is MNHEY and CDR2 is SVGAGI. The CDR3 runs 13 residues. CDR3 DNA: TGTGCCAGCAGTTGGGCGGGGGCAGATACGCAGTATTTT. Amino acid sequence: CASSWAGADTQYF.

In this sample, this clonotype turned up a few times. This chain links TRBV3-1 with TRBJ2-7; 12 bases line up with TRBD2. CDR3 length: 19 residues. Germline CDR1 LGHDT, CDR2 YNNKEL (reference sequence). After removal of 4 bases from V and 0 bases from J, the junction contained 13 bases not matched to a gene. The CDR3 loop reads CASSRQGLAGQFSSYEQYF. CDR3 sequence (DNA): TGTGCCAGCAGCCGTCAAGGACTAGCGGGACAATTTAGCTCCTACGAGCAGTACTTC.

V gene TRBV19 combines with J gene TRBJ2-6; TRBD1 aligns across 8 bases. Germline lookup yields CDR1 LNHDA and CDR2 SQIVND (reference sequence). Trimming removed 9 bases from V and 0 bases from J; junction bases left unmatched: 7. The CDR3 has 16 amino acids. CDR3 sequence (DNA): TGTGCCAGCTCGGACAGGGCAAGCTCTGGGGCCAACGTCCTGACTTTC. Its translation is CASSDRASSGANVLTF.

V and J are TRBV28 and TRBJ2-7, with D perhaps TRBD1 or TRBD2 (5 bases each). The V end lost 6 bases, the J end lost 2 bases, and 17 bases lay between the germline ends. CDR3 size: 15 residues. Germline V lookup: CDR1 MDHEN, CDR2 SYDVKM. CDR3 loop: CASRETDIGAYEQYF. CDR3 nucleotides: TGTGCCAGCAGGGAAACGGACATCGGGGCCTACGAGCAGTACTTC.

CDR3 amino acids: CASSTQGGSTEAFF. The CDR3 DNA sequence: TGTGCCAGTAGTACTCAAGGGGGCTCCACTGAAGCTTTCTTT. The chain employs TRBV19 and TRBJ1-1, with 7 bases lining up with TRBD1. The CDR3 length is 14 residues. The V segment lost 4 bases and the J segment 4 bases; nucleotides outside the gene matches: 6. In germline, CDR1 is LNHDA, CDR2 SQIVND (reference sequence). Using reference TRBV19 and TRBJ1-1 for the parts outside the CDR3, the full variable domain is DGGITQSPKYLFRKEGQNVTLSCEQNLNHDAMYWYRQDPGQGLRLIYYSQIVNDFQKGDIAEGYSVSREKKESFPLTVTSAQKNPTAFYLCASSTQGGSTEAFFGQGTRLTVV.

The chain has TRBV19 and TRBJ2-7, with 10 bases that match TRBD1. Unmatched junction bases numbered 5, after V lost 3 bases and J lost 3 bases. The germline V gene has CDR1 LNHDA and CDR2 SQIVND (reference sequence). CDR3 length: 15 amino acids. CDR3 sequence reads: CASSMGGQGLYEQYF. Here the CDR3 DNA reads TGTGCCAGTAGTATGGGGGGACAGGGGCTCTACGAGCAGTACTTC.

This clonotype was counted many times. The genes are TRBV3-1 and TRBJ2-1; perhaps D is TRBD1 or TRBD2 (5 bases each). The V gene's germline CDR1 is LGHDT and CDR2 YNNKEL (reference sequence). V was pared by 3 bases and J by 12 bases, with 21 bases between. The CDR3 extends over 15 amino acids. The chain's CDR3 is CASSHSGTANIGQFF. The DNA of the CDR3 is TGTGCCAGCAGCCACTCCGGGACGGCGAATATCGGGCAGTTCTTC.

This clonotype was seen repeatedly, ten times or more. This chain links TRBV6-1 with TRBJ2-7; D remains ambiguous. The CDR3 contains 11 residues. The V and J ends lost 5 bases and 4 bases respectively, with 6 bases between them. Germline V gives CDR1 MNHNS, CDR2 SASEGT. The CDR3: CASSSAYEQYF. The CDR3, as DNA: TGTGCCAGCAGTTCAGCATACGAGCAGTACTTC.

In its sample, this clonotype was seen a few times. The V gene is TRBV7-2, the J gene TRBJ2-3; 11 bases align to TRBD2. The CDR3 is made up of 16 amino acids. From germline, CDR1 is SGHTA and CDR2 FQGNSA. With 5 bases clipped from V and 1 base from J, the junction kept 5 bases outside the gene matches. The CDR3 protein is CASSRGLAGGTDTQYF. The CDR3 nucleotides are TGTGCCAGCAGCAGAGGACTAGCGGGCGGCACAGATACGCAGTATTTT.

This clonotype was counted at least ten times. This may come from a read error, since a much larger clone is one base off. The CDR3 coding sequence is TGTGCCAGCTCACCACCGAAAAGGAAGGATGGCTACACCTTC. Encoded protein: CASSPPKRKDGYTF. This chain uses TRBV18 with TRBJ1-2, with D hard to call. This CDR3 comprises 14 residues. Germline V gene lookup returns CDR1 KGHSH and CDR2 LQKENI. V lost 0 bases to trimming and J lost 6 bases, with 11 bases between them.

This chain uses TRBV20-1 with TRBJ2-1; 11 bases map to TRBD2. The germline V gene has CDR1 DFQATT and CDR2 SNEGSKA (reference sequence). V was pared by 0 bases and J by 8 bases, with 3 bases of the junction left unmatched. This CDR3 is 14 amino acids long. The CDR3 is CSAREPSGRYEQFF. CDR3 nucleotide sequence: TGCAGTGCTAGAGAACCTAGCGGGAGGTATGAGCAGTTCTTC.

The sample holds many counts of this clonotype. J is TRBJ2-7 and V is TRBV6-2 or TRBV6-3, with 9 bases aligning to TRBD2. Trimming at V came to 2 bases and at J to 5 bases, leaving 7 bases not matched to a gene. There are 15 residues in the CDR3. CDR1 and CDR2 from the germline V gene are MNHEY and SVGEGT. In DNA, the CDR3 is TGTGCCAGCAGTTACGACCGGCTAGCGGGGAACGAGCAGTACTTC. This codes for CASSYDRLAGNEQYF.

Comments on this clonotype: A far larger clone lies a single base away; this is likely a read error. V gene TRBV2 combines with J gene TRBJ2-1; D is undetermined. Gene TRBJ2-5 matches the end of the DNA better, so the J call may be wrong. The CDR3 consists of 13 residues. CDR1 and CDR2 (germline): SNHLY, FYNNEI. This chain's CDR3 is CASSSASQETQYF. CDR3 DNA sequence: TGTGCCAGCAGCTCAGCTTCCCAAGAGACCCAGTACTTC.